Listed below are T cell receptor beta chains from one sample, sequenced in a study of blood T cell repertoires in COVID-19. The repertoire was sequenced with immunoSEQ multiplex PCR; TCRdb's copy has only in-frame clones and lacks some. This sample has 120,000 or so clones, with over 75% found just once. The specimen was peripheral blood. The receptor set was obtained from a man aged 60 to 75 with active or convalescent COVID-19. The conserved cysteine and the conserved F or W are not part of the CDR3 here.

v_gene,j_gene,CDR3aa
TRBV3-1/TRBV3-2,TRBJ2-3,ASSQASRAGGTQY
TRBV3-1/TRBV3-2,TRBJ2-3,ASSQVASGTDTQY
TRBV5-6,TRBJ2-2,ASSLLSDPTGELF
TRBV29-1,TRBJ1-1,SVRTYGTVEAF
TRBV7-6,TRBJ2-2,ASSLAAGTGNTGELF
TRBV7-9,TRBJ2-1,ASSLVLAPYNEQF
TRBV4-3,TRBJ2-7,ASSQYPGQAGSYEQY
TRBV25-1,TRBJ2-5,ATETSGRAKETQY
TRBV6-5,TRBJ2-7,ASRGDSGREQY
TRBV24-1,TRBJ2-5,ATSDWVKTGTVQETQY
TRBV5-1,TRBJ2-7,ASSLGTGPTGQQY
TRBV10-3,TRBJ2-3,ATGVGDTQY
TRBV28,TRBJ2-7,ASSLSGRAIEQY
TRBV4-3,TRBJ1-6,ASSQSPPGGSYNSPLH
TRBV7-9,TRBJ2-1,ASRGQVMNEQF
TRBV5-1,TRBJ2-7,ASSFLAGGPGEQY
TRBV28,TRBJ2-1,ASRGDRQTSGSSYNEQF
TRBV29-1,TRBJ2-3,SALGLAGGGTQY
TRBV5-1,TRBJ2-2,ASSLLAGGAGELF
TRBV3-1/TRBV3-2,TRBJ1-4,ASSQQTATNEKLF
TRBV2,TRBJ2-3,ASSGGSGRWGTDTQY
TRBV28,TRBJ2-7,ASNSGWGEQY
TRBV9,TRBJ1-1,ASSRAVGEGTEAF